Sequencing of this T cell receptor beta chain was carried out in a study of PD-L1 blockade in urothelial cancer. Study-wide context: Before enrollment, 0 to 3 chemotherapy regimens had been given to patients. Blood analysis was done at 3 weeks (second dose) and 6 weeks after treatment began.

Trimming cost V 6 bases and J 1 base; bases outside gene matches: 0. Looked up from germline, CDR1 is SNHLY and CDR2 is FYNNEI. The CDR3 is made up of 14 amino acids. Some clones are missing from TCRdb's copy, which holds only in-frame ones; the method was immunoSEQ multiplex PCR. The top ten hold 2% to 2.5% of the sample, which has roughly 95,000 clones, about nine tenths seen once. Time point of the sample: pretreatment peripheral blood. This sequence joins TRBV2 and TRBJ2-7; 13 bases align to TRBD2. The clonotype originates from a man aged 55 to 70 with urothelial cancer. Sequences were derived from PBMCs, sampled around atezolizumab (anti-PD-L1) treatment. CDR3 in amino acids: CASRGLAGSYEQYF. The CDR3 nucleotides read TGTGCCAGCAGGGGACTAGCGGGATCCTACGAGCAGTACTTC.